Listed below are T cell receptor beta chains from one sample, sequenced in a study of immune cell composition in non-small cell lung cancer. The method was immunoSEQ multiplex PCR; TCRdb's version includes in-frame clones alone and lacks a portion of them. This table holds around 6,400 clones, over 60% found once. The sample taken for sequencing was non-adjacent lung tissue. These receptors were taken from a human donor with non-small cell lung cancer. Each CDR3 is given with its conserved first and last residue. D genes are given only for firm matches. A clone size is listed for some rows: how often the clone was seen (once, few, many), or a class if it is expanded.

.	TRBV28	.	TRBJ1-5	TGTGCCAGCAGTACTACCCCCCGCGCGAATCAGCCCCAGCATTTT	CASSTTPRANQPQHF
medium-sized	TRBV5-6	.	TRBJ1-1	TGTGCCAGCAGCTTGGGACATTTGAACACTGAAGCTTTCTTT	CASSLGHLNTEAFF
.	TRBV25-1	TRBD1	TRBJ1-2	TGTGCCAGCAGTGGGAGACAGGGGGTAGTTGGGGGCTACACCTTC	CASSGRQGVVGGYTF
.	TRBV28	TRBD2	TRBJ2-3	TGTGCCAGCAGAGAAGCGGGACTTGGTACAGATACGCAGTATTTT	CASREAGLGTDTQYF
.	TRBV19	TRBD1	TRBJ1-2	TGTGCCAGTAGTTTGACAGGGAAGAACTATGGCTACACCTTC	CASSLTGKNYGYTF
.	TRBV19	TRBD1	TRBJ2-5	TGTGCCAGTGAGAGGGGGCCGGGGGAGACCCAGTACTTC	CASERGPGETQYF
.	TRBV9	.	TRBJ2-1	TGTGCCAGCAGCGTAGACGGGTGGTCCTACAATGAGCAGTTCTTC	CASSVDGWSYNEQFF
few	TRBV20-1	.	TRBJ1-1	TGCAGTGCTTCAGAGAACACTGAAGCTTTCTTT	CSASENTEAFF
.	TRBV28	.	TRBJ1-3	TGTGCCAGCAGTTTAAGTAACAGAGGAAACACCATATATTTT	CASSLSNRGNTIYF
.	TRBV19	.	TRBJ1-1	TGTGCCAGTAGTATAGATCATACGAGGGCTGAAGCTTTCTTT	CASSIDHTRAEAFF
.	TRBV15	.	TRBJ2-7	TGTGCCACCAGCGCCCCCGGGACTGCCCTACGAGGCGAGCAGTACTTC	CATSAPGTALRGEQYF
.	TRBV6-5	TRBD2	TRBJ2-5	TGTGCCAGCAGTTACCGCGGGAGGGCGGAGACCCAGTACTTC	CASSYRGRAETQYF
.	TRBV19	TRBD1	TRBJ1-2	TGTGCCAGTAGTATACCCGGACAGGGGGCTTGGGGCTACACCTTC	CASSIPGQGAWGYTF
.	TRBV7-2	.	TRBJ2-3	TGTGCCAGCAGCTTTAGGGGCGGCACAGATACGCAGTATTTT	CASSFRGGTDTQYF
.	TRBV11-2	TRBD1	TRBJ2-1	TGTGCCAGCAGCGGGCAGGGGGCAAAGTACAATGAGCAGTTCTTC	CASSGQGAKYNEQFF
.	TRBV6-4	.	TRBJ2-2	TGTGCCAGCAGTGCAGGGGCTGACACCGGGGAGCTGTTTTTT	CASSAGADTGELFF
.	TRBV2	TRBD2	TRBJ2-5	TGTGCCAGCACCCTGATAGCGGGGGGGGAGACCCAGTACTTC	CASTLIAGGETQYF
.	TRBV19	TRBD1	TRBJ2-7	TGTGCCAGTAGTCCGGGGACAGGGGGGCCTTCCGAGCAGTACTTC	CASSPGTGGPSEQYF
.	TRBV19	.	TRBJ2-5	TGTGCCAGTAGTATGGGTCAGACAGATGGAAGAGAGACCCAGTACTTC	CASSMGQTDGRETQYF
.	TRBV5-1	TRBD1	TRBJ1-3	TGCGCCAGCAGCTTGGGTGACAGGGGTATCGGGACCATATATTTT	CASSLGDRGIGTIYF
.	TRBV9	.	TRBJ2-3	TGTGCCAGCAGCGGAATGAGAGATACGCAGTATTTT	CASSGMRDTQYF
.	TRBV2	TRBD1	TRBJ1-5	TGTGCCAGCAGGGCCCGGGACAGAAAAAATCAGCCCCAGCATTTT	CASRARDRKNQPQHF